The TCR beta chain described here comes from a study of cytomegalovirus exposure and HLA in healthy donors. Study summary: Earlier findings included roughly 120 million unique TCR beta sequences obtained from 170 million or so T cells. Overall study findings and caveats: Later work found that TCR association rates differed between HLA loci; DRB1 had the most and HLA-C the fewest. Most CMV-associated TCR beta chains were later found to appear HLA-restricted. A later analysis reportedly found fewer N-insertions in an Asian-associated ancestry cluster than the approximately 670-donor mean.

This PCR relied on a set of 60 Vbeta primers and 13 Jbeta primers. The method was immunoSEQ multiplex PCR; TCRdb's version includes in-frame clones alone and lacks a portion of them. Altogether under 200,000 clones are present, approximately 62% being singletons, with the ten largest covering 1.1% to 1.5%. Details on this clone: The antigen is unknown.

The CDR3 consists of 15 residues. Germline CDR1 and CDR2: MNHEY and SVGAGI. Trimming shortened V by 0 bases and J by 10 bases, and 13 bases separated the two germline ends. The TCR comes from a man aged 45-60 years in good health and CMV-seronegative. The material sequenced was PBMCs. The V call is TRBV6-5, the J call TRBJ1-6, with a tentative D call TRBD1 (5 bases). This chain's CDR3 is CASSYSGAGRSPLHF. The CDR3 DNA reads TGTGCCAGCAGTTACTCTGGGGCAGGGCGGTCACCCCTCCACTTT.